These T cell receptor beta chains were read from a single sample in a study of T cells in Graves' hyperthyroidism and ophthalmopathy. TCRdb called the multiplex PCR reads again in MiXCR, with one record for every CDR3 protein. Found here are hundreds of thousands of distinct CDR3 sequences, around 24% of them singletons; the top ten hold about 11%. Sequencing was performed on blood. These receptors were taken from a woman in her 30s with Graves' ophthalmopathy. Each CDR3 is given with its conserved first and last residue. D genes are given only for firm matches.

d_call v_call cdr3_aa
- TRBV12-5 CASSGVAEAFF
- TRBV4-2 CASSQDLVRGYTF
TRBD1 TRBV7-9 CASRTGEAYYGYTF
- TRBV28 CASSLSGGASYEQYF
- TRBV28 CASRGPLWESYEQYF
- TRBV6-1 CASSVLPGNTEAFF
- TRBV19 CASSIVTGYLNTEAFF
- TRBV27 CASSSQGQIQPQHF
TRBD1 TRBV24-1 CATSDPGTGGIGYTF
TRBD2 TRBV12-3/TRBV12-4 CASSLTGGNEQYF
- TRBV19 CASSIFADSPNPAFF
- TRBV12-5 CASGTRNSSYGYTF
TRBD2 TRBV7-2 CASSLAPRGAGDTQYF
- TRBV6-1 CASARRPTEGYGYTF
- TRBV4-1 CASSQDLRPEAFF
- TRBV6-1 CASSGGLTQPQHF
TRBD2 TRBV6-1 CASRTSGLSYEQYF
TRBD1 TRBV11-2 CASSLLDRAGGYTF
- TRBV20-1 CSARGPREYYEQYF
TRBD1 TRBV28 CASTPTGGGGYGYTF
- TRBV27 CAISRGAVTMNTEAFF
- TRBV12-3/TRBV12-4 CASSSVVGEQYF
- TRBV12-3/TRBV12-4 CASSLWRYGYTF
- TRBV6-4 CASSETSDQPQHF
- TRBV11-2 CASSPRGTALSYEQYF
- TRBV7-3 CASSLTSSQPQHF
TRBD1 TRBV15 CATSRLRTGWNTEAFF
- TRBV6-2/TRBV6-3 CASSPTGRYQPQHF
- TRBV20-1 CSAREWQGRETQYF
- TRBV4-3 CASSQERSAEAFF
TRBD1 TRBV10-3 CAISDPTGRYYGYTF
- TRBV12-5 CASGLWQGGNQPQHF
- TRBV4-1 CASSGPGDHSNQPQHF
- TRBV28 CASNGPLTWEQYF
TRBD1 TRBV4-1 CASLALDRDTEAFF
- TRBV11-2 CASSSTPDSTNYGYTF
- TRBV7-9 CASSLWGGGETQYF
- TRBV6-1 CASREWEYQPQHF
- TRBV10-3 CAISYQEGPYEQYF
TRBD1 TRBV4-2 CASSQDKGTGAPFF
- TRBV2 CASRGAEARETQYF
- TRBV19 CASTRGQGNQPQHF
TRBD1 TRBV11-2 CASSDWTGEVWTEAFF
- TRBV10-3 CAISQTGNQETQYF
TRBD2 TRBV27 CASSLAGVWYTGELFF
- TRBV28 CASRPPFGQGPYEQYF
- TRBV5-1 CASSPYGVHQETQYF
- TRBV18 CASSPSTDDYGYTF
- TRBV6-2/TRBV6-3 CASSLDAGRAFF
- TRBV9 CASSVGSGLAAETQYF
TRBD1 TRBV28 CASSIRTGSSYTF
TRBD2 TRBV12-3/TRBV12-4 CASSRGLALLQETQYF
- TRBV7-2 CASSSGERPYGYTF
TRBD2 TRBV24-1 CATSGNGRFAEQYF
- TRBV28 CASRTLISGPNTGELFF
- TRBV12-3/TRBV12-4 CASSSLGRLKEGYTF
- TRBV7-9 CASSPLANYGYTF
- TRBV4-2 CASSQERPGALYGYTF
- TRBV24-1 CATSDSFGPTGELFF